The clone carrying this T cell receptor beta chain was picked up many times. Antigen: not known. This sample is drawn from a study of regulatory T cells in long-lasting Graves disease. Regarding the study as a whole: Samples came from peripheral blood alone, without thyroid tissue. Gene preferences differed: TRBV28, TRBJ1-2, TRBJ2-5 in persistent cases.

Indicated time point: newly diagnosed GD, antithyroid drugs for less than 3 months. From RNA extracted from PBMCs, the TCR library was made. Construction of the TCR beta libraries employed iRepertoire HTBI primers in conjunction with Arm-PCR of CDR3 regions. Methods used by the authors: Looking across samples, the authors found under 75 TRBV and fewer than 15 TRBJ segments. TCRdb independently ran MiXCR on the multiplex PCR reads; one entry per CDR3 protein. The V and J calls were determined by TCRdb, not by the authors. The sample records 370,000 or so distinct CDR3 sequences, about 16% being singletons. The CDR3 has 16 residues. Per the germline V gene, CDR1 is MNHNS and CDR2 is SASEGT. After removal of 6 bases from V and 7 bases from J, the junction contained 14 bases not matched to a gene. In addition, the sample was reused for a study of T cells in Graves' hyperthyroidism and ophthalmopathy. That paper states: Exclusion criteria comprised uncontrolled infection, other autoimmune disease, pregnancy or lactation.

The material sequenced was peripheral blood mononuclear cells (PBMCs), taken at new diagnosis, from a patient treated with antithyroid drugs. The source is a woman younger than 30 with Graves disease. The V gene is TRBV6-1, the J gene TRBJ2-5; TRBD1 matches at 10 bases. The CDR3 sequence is CASRATGSGTGVTQYF. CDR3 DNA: TGTGCCAGCAGAGCTACGGGTTCCGGGACAGGGGTGACCCAGTACTTC.